This TCR beta chain was found in a study of blood T cell repertoires in COVID-19. Per the study methods: Cell counts per sample came from amplifying reference gene primers. The protocol was immunoSEQ multiplex PCR, while the TCRdb copy is restricted to in-frame clones and leaves out a portion. For V, J and clone size, that table is used; D and trimming come from the DNA. This table holds 200,000 to 250,000 clones, 86% found once. Trimming at V came to 2 bases and at J to 7 bases, leaving 9 bases not matched to a gene. The CDR3 extends over 15 amino acids. Looked up from germline, CDR1 is LGHNA and CDR2 is YSLEER.

The sequence was collected from a woman in her forties or fifties who had recovered from COVID-19. The V call is TRBV4-3, the J call TRBJ2-5, with 8 bases aligning to TRBD2. The sample taken for sequencing was PBMCs or T cells enriched from blood (not recorded which). CDR3 DNA: TGCGCCAGCAGCCAAAATCGGGAGGGCCGGTTGACCCAGTACTTC. Its protein product is CASSQNREGRLTQYF.